Below are 11 T cell receptor beta chains sequenced from a single sample in a study of CD8 T cells in Susac syndrome. The RNA, about 0.5 to 1 ug, was put through reverse transcription using random hexamers. A single record per CDR3 protein comes from TCRdb applying MiXCR to the immunoSEQ multiplex PCR reads. Counted here are roughly 200,000 distinct CDR3 sequences, about 95% occurring once; the ten biggest clones make up 0.099%. Input material: CD4+ T cells from PBMCs. These receptors were taken from a human donor with Susac syndrome.

This clonotype was recorded only once. The V gene is TRBV20-1, the J gene TRBJ2-1, with a weak D call TRBD2 (6 bases). Trimming pared 2 bases from V and 8 bases from J, leaving 13 bases between. The CDR3 consists of 13 residues. Germline-derived CDR1 and CDR2 are DFQATT and SNEGSKA (reference sequence). This CDR3 reads CSARYVTRDEQFF. DNA of the CDR3: TGCAGTGCTAGATACGTGACTAGAGATGAGCAGTTCTTC.

The V call is TRBV28, the J call TRBJ2-7, with a tentative D call TRBD2 (6 bases). Germline V gene lookup returns CDR1 MDHEN and CDR2 SYDVKM. Trimming took off 5 bases at V and 7 bases at J, with 18 bases between the two ends. CDR3 length: 14 residues. CDR3 in DNA: TGTGCCAGCAGTACCCCCGGGAGCCTTCGGGAGCAGTACTTC. It specifies CASSTPGSLREQYF.

V gene TRBV7-2 combines with J gene TRBJ1-1; D unclear. V shed 5 bases and J shed 1 base, with 8 bases lying between them. CDR3 size: 13 residues. Germline V gene sequence: CDR1 SGHTA, CDR2 FQGNSA. The CDR3 DNA sequence: TGTGCCAGCAGCCGCGGGGAGAACACTGAAGCTTTCTTT. It encodes CASSRGENTEAFF.

The V and J genes are TRBV4-2 and TRBJ2-1, with D maybe TRBD2 (5 bases). CDR1 is LGHNA and CDR2 is YNFKEQ in the germline V gene. V lost 0 bases and J lost 5, with 11 bases in between. The CDR3 is made up of 15 amino acids. The chain's CDR3 is CASSQDTRGDNEQFF. In DNA, the CDR3 is TGTGCCAGCAGCCAAGATACTAGAGGTGACAATGAGCAGTTCTTC.

V usage is TRBV6-6 and J usage is TRBJ2-1, with 7 bases matching TRBD2. The germline gives CDR1 MNHNY, CDR2 SVGAGI (reference sequence). The CDR3 spans 15 residues. V lost 5 bases to trimming and J lost 5 bases; unmatched junction nucleotides: 9. This CDR3 reads CASSLLAETNNEQFF. CDR3 nucleotides: TGTGCCAGCAGTCTTCTAGCGGAGACCAACAATGAGCAGTTCTTC.

This clonotype was observed once. This chain connects TRBV7-2 to TRBJ1-4; D unresolved. The CDR3 spans 13 residues. The V gene's germline CDR1 is SGHTA and CDR2 FQGNSA. The ends were cut back, 0 bases at V and 7 bases at J, with 6 bases in the middle. CDR3 in amino acids: CASSLALAEKLFF. For the CDR3, the DNA is TGTGCCAGCAGCTTAGCGCTTGCTGAAAAACTGTTTTTT.

This chain links TRBV2 with TRBJ1-6, with TRBD1 identical over 8 bases. Germline V gene sequence: CDR1 SNHLY, CDR2 FYNNEI. CDR3 length equals 15 residues. J lost 7 bases, V lost 8 bases, and 10 bases had no gene match. The CDR3 DNA reads TGTGCCAGCCAGACTGAGGGACAGGTGAATTCACCCCTCCACTTT. Its protein is CASQTEGQVNSPLHF.

This chain connects TRBV4-2 to TRBJ2-7, with a possible D match to TRBD1 (5 bases). The CDR3 totals 15 residues. CDR1 and CDR2 (germline): LGHNA, YNFKEQ. Trimming pared 0 bases from V and 5 bases from J, leaving 14 bases between. Here the CDR3 DNA reads TGTGCCAGCAGCCAAGATCGGGTGGGGCGCAACGAGCAGTACTTC. Translated: CASSQDRVGRNEQYF.

The chain carries TRBV2 and TRBJ1-2, with D possibly TRBD1 on 6 matching bases. V was pared by 1 base and J by 4 bases, with 13 bases between. The germline CDR1 and CDR2 sequences are SNHLY and FYNNEI. The CDR3 runs to 15 residues. CDR3 nucleotide sequence: TGTGCCAGCAGTGAAGTAGTTCTGGGGGCCTATGGCTACACCTTC. Its translation: CASSEVVLGAYGYTF.

The chain employs TRBV6-2 or TRBV6-3 and TRBJ1-5; no firm D call. CDR3 length equals 13 residues. Per germline, CDR1 MNHEY and CDR2 SVGEGT. Trimming took 6 bases from V and 3 from J, leaving 9 bases between them. CDR3 nucleotides: TGTGCCAGCAGCTACAGAACCAATCAGCCCCAGCATTTT. It translates to CASSYRTNQPQHF.

This chain uses TRBV6-1 with TRBJ1-5; D not resolved. V lost 0 bases, J lost 3 bases, and 9 bases lay in between. This CDR3 is built from 15 residues. Germline loops: CDR1 MNHNS, CDR2 SASEGT. The CDR3 nucleotides read TGTGCCAGCAGTGAAGCGCACCAGTACAATCAGCCCCAGCATTTT. Translating gives CASSEAHQYNQPQHF.